Here is one TCR beta chain with its context. Its antigen is currently unknown. This specimen belongs to a study of resident and recirculating memory T cells in vitiligo. Whole-study results and caveats: Non-conserved TCRs across sites and patients suggested distinct clones per lesion.

Germline V gene lookup returns CDR1 LGHNT and CDR2 FRNRAP. The CDR3 is 16 amino acids. The ends lost 8 bases at V and 0 bases at J; junction bases unmatched: 12. Profiling relied on immunoSEQ multiplex PCR, and the TCRdb table lists in-frame clones only, not all of them. The sample yields about 45,000 clones, over 90% seen once. The sample comprised blood. The rearrangement joins TRBV12-5 to TRBJ1-2, with TRBD1 matching over 7 bases. The sequence came from a male donor with vitiligo. DNA for the CDR3: TGTGCTAGTTACTCGACAGGGATAAGGTCTAACTATGGCTACACCTTC. It translates to CASYSTGIRSNYGYTF.